These 26 T cell receptor beta chains were sequenced from one sample in a study of T cells in narcolepsy. Generated by immunoSEQ multiplex PCR, the TCRdb table keeps only in-frame clones and is missing some. The table includes 15,000 to 20,000 clones, approximately 72% detected once. The source material was CD45RA- memory CD8+ T cells from PBMCs. These receptors were taken from a human donor with narcolepsy.

The V gene is TRBV15, the J gene TRBJ1-4, with 8 bases fitting TRBD1. Germline CDR1 LNHNV, CDR2 YYDKDF (reference sequence). Unmatched junction bases numbered 5, after V lost 3 bases and J lost 5 bases. The length of the CDR3 is 15 residues. DNA of the CDR3: TGTGCCACCAGCAGGCTAAGACAGGGGAATGAAAAACTGTTTTTT. Amino acid sequence: CATSRLRQGNEKLFF.

This clone was counted a few times. The rearrangement joins TRBV6-5 to TRBJ2-7, with D tentatively TRBD1 (6 bases). Germline loops: CDR1 MNHEY, CDR2 SVGAGI. The CDR3 has 13 amino acids. Trimming stripped 5 bases from V and 3 bases from J, with 11 bases between. CDR3 sequence (DNA): TGTGCCAGCAGTCCCGGGACAAACTACGAGCAGTACTTC. It translates to CASSPGTNYEQYF.

CDR3 sequence: CASSSTDSSYEQYF. DNA of the CDR3: TGTGCCAGTAGCTCGACGGACAGCTCCTACGAGCAGTACTTC. The chain has TRBV19 and TRBJ2-7, with TRBD1 as a possible D gene (6 bases). Germline CDR1 is LNHDA and CDR2 is SQIVND (reference sequence). With 6 bases removed from V and 0 bases from J, the gap between germline ends came to 12 bases. This CDR3 is 14 amino acids long. Drawing the rest from reference TRBV19 and TRBJ2-7, the complete variable domain is DGGITQSPKYLFRKEGQNVTLSCEQNLNHDAMYWYRQDPGQGLRLIYYSQIVNDFQKGDIAEGYSVSREKKESFPLTVTSAQKNPTAFYLCASSSTDSSYEQYFGPGTRLTVT.

This rearrangement joins TRBV9 to TRBJ1-4; 7 positions agree with TRBD1. Looked up from germline, CDR1 is SGDLS and CDR2 is YYNGEE. The ends lost 4 bases at V and 7 bases at J; junction bases unmatched: 7. CDR3 length: 14 residues. CDR3 residues: CASSPPDRAEKLFF. CDR3 coding DNA: TGTGCCAGCAGCCCGCCAGACAGGGCTGAAAAACTGTTTTTT.

V is TRBV29-1 and J is TRBJ2-7, with TRBD1 matching over 11 bases. The CDR3 consists of 12 residues. CDR1 is SQVTM, CDR2 ANQGSEA, per germline. In DNA, the CDR3 is TGCAGTGCCGGGACAGGGGGATACGAGCAGTACTTC. Protein product: CSAGTGGYEQYF.

Within the sample, this clone is large (0.1 to 1%). The chain uses TRBV6-1 and TRBJ2-7, with 9 bases identical to TRBD2. Germline-derived CDR1 and CDR2 are MNHNS and SASEGT. This CDR3 is built from 16 residues. J lost 4 bases, V lost 1 base, and 8 bases had no gene match. CDR3 DNA: TGTGCCAGCAGTGAAGTATTTGGCGGGGGGGCTTACGAGCAGTACTTC. Translation: CASSEVFGGGAYEQYF.

The rearrangement uses TRBV6-4 and TRBJ2-1; 9 bases fit TRBD2. The CDR3 runs to 14 residues. The trim removed 4 bases at V and 7 bases at J, leaving 5 bases unmatched. CDR1 MRHNA and CDR2 SNTAGT come from the germline V gene. The CDR3 loop is CASSVAGEANEQFF. The CDR3 nucleotides are TGTGCCAGCAGTGTAGCGGGAGAAGCGAATGAGCAGTTCTTC.

The gene calls are TRBV7-9 and TRBJ2-1, with 7 positions matching TRBD2. Per germline, CDR1 SEHNR and CDR2 FQNEAQ (reference sequence). V trimming: 7 bases; J trimming: 4 bases; junction bases outside the gene matches: 10. This CDR3 is built from 15 residues. CDR3 region: CASTQGLAAYNEQFF. CDR3 bases: TGTGCCAGCACCCAGGGCCTAGCGGCTTACAATGAGCAGTTCTTC.

V is TRBV2 and J is TRBJ2-7; possible D gene TRBD2, 6 bases. Germline V gene lookup returns CDR1 SNHLY and CDR2 FYNNEI. V dropped 6 bases and J dropped 7 bases, with 10 bases sitting between them. The CDR3 has 11 residues. The CDR3: CASSAGGEQYF. Here the CDR3 DNA reads TGTGCCAGCAGCGCCGGAGGGGAGCAGTACTTC.

The chain uses TRBV7-8 and TRBJ2-7, with a weak D call TRBD2 (6 bases). The CDR3 consists of 13 residues. CDR1 SGHVS and CDR2 FQNEAQ come from the germline V gene. Trimming removed 5 bases at V and 3 bases at J, with 11 bases between. The CDR3 region has the DNA TGTGCCAGCAGCCGCTCCGGGGGCTACGAGCAGTACTTC. Its translation is CASSRSGGYEQYF.

The chain employs TRBV1 and TRBJ2-1; TRBD2 reflects the table's D call only, with no check against the DNA. TRBV1 is a recognized pseudogene. CDR3 length: 16 residues. The DNA for the CDR3 is TGCACCAGCAGCCAAGAGAAGACTAGCGGTTACAATGAGCAGTTCTTC. The encoded protein is CTSSQEKTSGYNEQFF.

This clone was recorded once. The V and J genes are TRBV15 and TRBJ1-6; TRBD1 aligns across 9 bases. Germline CDR1 LNHNV, CDR2 YYDKDF (reference sequence). CDR3 length: 15 residues. V lost 3 bases to trimming and J lost 10 bases; unmatched junction nucleotides: 7. The CDR3 loop is CATSRETGGESPLHF. In DNA, the CDR3 is TGTGCCACCAGCAGGGAGACAGGGGGAGAATCACCCCTCCACTTT.

The gene calls are TRBV5-4 and TRBJ2-7; D remains unclear. This CDR3 contains 15 residues. Trimming took off 4 bases at V and 1 base at J, with 15 bases between the two ends. The germline gives CDR1 SGHNT, CDR2 YYREEE (reference sequence). The CDR3 loop is CASSSPENGSYEQYF. The CDR3 DNA reads as TGTGCCAGCAGCAGCCCCGAGAACGGTTCCTACGAGCAGTACTTC.

The gene calls are TRBV4-1 and TRBJ2-7; D is ambiguous. The CDR3 length is 12 residues. CDR1 is MGHRA, CDR2 YSYEKL, per germline. V gave up 4 bases and J gave up 5 bases, with 9 bases separating them. CDR3: CASSPDLDEQYF. In DNA, the CDR3 is TGCGCCAGCAGCCCTGACTTGGACGAGCAGTACTTC.

This clone appeared a single time. The gene calls are TRBV11-2 and TRBJ2-1; D gene uncertain. V was trimmed by 6 bases and J by 4 bases, leaving 4 bases between them. The CDR3 extends over 11 amino acids. Germline assignment: CDR1 SGHAT and CDR2 FQNNGV. The CDR3 here is CASSPYNEQFF. In DNA form, the CDR3 reads TGTGCCAGCAGTCCATACAATGAGCAGTTCTTC.

The rearrangement uses TRBV13 and TRBJ2-1, with a possible D match to TRBD2 (5 bases). The germline V and J ends were trimmed by 5 bases and 4 bases, with 12 bases remaining between them. CDR3 length: 14 amino acids. CDR1 and CDR2 from the germline V gene are PRHDT and FYEKMQ (reference sequence). The CDR3 protein is CASSPRTLYNEQFF. The CDR3 DNA reads TGTGCCAGCAGCCCCCGGACTCTATACAATGAGCAGTTCTTC.

Of note for this clone: One base separates it from a far larger clone, so it is likely a read error. The same CDR3 arises from other DNA sequences in this sample as well. The chain couples TRBV9 to TRBJ1-2, with 10 bases matching TRBD1. CDR3 length: 15 residues. Losses at the gene ends were 4 bases for V and 6 bases for J; bases not matched to a gene: 9. Germline CDR1 SGDLS, CDR2 YYNGEE. The CDR3 nucleotides read TGTGCCAGCAGCCAAGCGGACAGGGGGAGAGATGGCTACACCTTC. Its protein product is CASSQADRGRDGYTF.

The genes are TRBV11-2 and TRBJ2-2, with 8 nucleotides matching TRBD2. Germline lookup yields CDR1 SGHAT and CDR2 FQNNGV. Trimming at V came to 5 bases and at J to 4 bases, leaving 3 bases not matched to a gene. The CDR3 spans 14 residues. The CDR3 is CASSPAGVTGELFF. The CDR3 DNA is TGTGCCAGCAGCCCAGCGGGAGTCACCGGGGAGCTGTTTTTT.

A single count supports this clone. The chain couples TRBV6-1 to TRBJ2-1; D not resolved. The CDR3 totals 14 residues. Germline CDR1 is MNHNS and CDR2 is SASEGT. The V gene lost 8 bases and the J gene lost 6 bases, with 17 bases spanning the gap. CDR3 protein: CASQKSVGINEQFF. The CDR3 DNA reads as TGTGCCAGCCAGAAGAGTGTGGGGATCAATGAGCAGTTCTTC.

The V gene is TRBV5-4, the J gene TRBJ2-5, with TRBD2 as a possible D gene (5 bases). CDR1 and CDR2 (germline): SGHNT, YYREEE (reference sequence). The V end lost 7 bases, the J end lost 1 base, and 11 bases lay between the germline ends. The CDR3 totals 13 residues. In DNA form, the CDR3 reads TGTGCCAGCGACGGACTGGCCCAAGAGACCCAGTACTTC. Encoded protein: CASDGLAQETQYF.

This clone was counted between two and nine times. This sequence joins TRBV15 and TRBJ1-5, with 7 bases identical to TRBD1. Losses at the gene ends were 6 bases for V and 6 bases for J; bases not matched to a gene: 8. Germline lookup yields CDR1 LNHNV and CDR2 YYDKDF (reference sequence). The CDR3 is 14 residues long. In nucleotides, the CDR3 is TGTGCCACCAGGAATTCAGGGGGAGCTCAGCCCCAGCATTTT. It translates to CATRNSGGAQPQHF.

The chain employs TRBV5-1 and TRBJ1-2; 8 bases align to TRBD1. The germline gives CDR1 SGHRS, CDR2 YFSETQ. With 6 bases clipped from V and 6 bases from J, the junction kept 10 bases outside the gene matches. The CDR3 has 14 amino acids. The CDR3 DNA reads TGCGCCAGCACCTACCAGGGGGCGCGGGATGGCTACACCTTC. Amino acids: CASTYQGARDGYTF.

This rearrangement joins TRBV6-5 to TRBJ1-2; maybe TRBD1 (6 bases). This CDR3 contains 15 residues. Per the germline V gene, CDR1 is MNHEY and CDR2 is SVGAGI. Trimming left V 6 bases short and J 3 bases short, with 17 bases between. CDR3 region: CASSLTIQGHYGYTF. CDR3 sequence (DNA): TGTGCCAGCAGCCTTACAATACAGGGCCACTATGGCTACACCTTC.

The rearrangement links TRBV4-1 to TRBJ2-1; TRBD2 matches at 13 bases. The CDR3 is 16 amino acids. V gave up 1 base and J gave up 10 bases; unmatched junction bases: 7. Germline V lookup: CDR1 MGHRA, CDR2 YSYEKL. CDR3 bases: TGCGCCAGCAGCCAAGCTACTAGCGGGGGGGCATCCGAGCAGTTCTTC. Translated, it gives CASSQATSGGASEQFF.

The chain carries TRBV9 and TRBJ2-1; 9 bases map to TRBD1. V was clipped by 4 bases and J by 6 bases; unmatched bases: 8. The CDR3 consists of 15 residues. From germline, CDR1 is SGDLS and CDR2 YYNGEE. Written as DNA, the CDR3 is TGTGCCAGCAGCCTAAGGACAGGGGCCCTCAATGAGCAGTTCTTC. The encoded protein is CASSLRTGALNEQFF. The whole variable domain, remainder taken from reference TRBV9 and TRBJ2-1, is DSGVTQTPKHLITATGQRVTLRCSPRSGDLSVYWYQQSLDQGLQFLIQYYNGEERAKGNILERFSAQQFPDLHSELNLSSLELGDSALYFCASSLRTGALNEQFFGPGTRLTVL.

This chain connects TRBV10-2 to TRBJ1-5, with D unresolved. V shed 7 bases and J shed 3 bases, with 13 bases lying between them. The CDR3 length is 14 residues. Germline values: CDR1 WSHSY, CDR2 SAAADI. CDR3 loop: CASTESQINQPQHF. The CDR3 region has the DNA TGCGCCAGCACCGAGAGTCAGATCAATCAGCCCCAGCATTTT.